This T cell receptor (beta chain) emerged from a study of T cell repertoires in cytomegalovirus infection. As for the study in general: The authors relied on CMV epitopes, both recently identified HLA-C-restricted and well-studied HLA-B-restricted. Public TCR beta signatures were indicative of both CMV infection and a matching HLA type. Findings of the study overall: Cumulative public TCR beta family frequency identified CMV carriers with the relevant HLA. In two of eight donors, the top clonotype was HLA-C-restricted CMV-specific.

This CDR3 is built from 11 residues. The germline gives CDR1 ENHRY, CDR2 SYGVKD. Unmatched junction bases numbered 5, after V lost 10 bases and J lost 5 bases. TCRdb reprocessed the reads via MiXCR and lists one record per CDR3 protein. This sample has hundreds of thousands of distinct CDR3 sequences, with roughly 31% found just once. This clonotype was observed a handful of times. As yet, its antigen is unknown. The sequences come from cultured CD8+ T cells from PBMCs, collected from culture after CMV antigen stimulation. This clonotype originated in a human donor in good health (CMV status not recorded). Some clones in this sample may be carry-over from other donors' samples. The chain has TRBV10-3 and TRBJ2-7, with TRBD1 identical over 7 bases. CDR3 sequence reads: CATDRVHEQYV. Written as DNA, the CDR3 is TGTGCCACCGACAGGGTGCACGAGCAGTACGTC.